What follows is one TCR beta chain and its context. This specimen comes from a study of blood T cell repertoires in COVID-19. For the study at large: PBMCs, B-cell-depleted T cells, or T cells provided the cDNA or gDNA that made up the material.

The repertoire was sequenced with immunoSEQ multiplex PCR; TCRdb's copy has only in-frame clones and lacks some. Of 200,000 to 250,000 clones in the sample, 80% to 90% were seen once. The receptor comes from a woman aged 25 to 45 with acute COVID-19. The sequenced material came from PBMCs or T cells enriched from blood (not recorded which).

DNA of the CDR3: TGTGCCTGGAGTGTACGCCGGGGGGGCGGCGGGGAGCTGTTTTTT. Its protein product is CAWSVRRGGGGELFF. This rearrangement joins TRBV30 to TRBJ2-2, with TRBD2 identical over 8 bases. CDR3 length: 15 residues. Trimming cost V 0 bases and J 7 bases; bases outside gene matches: 7. Germline CDR1 reads GTSNPN; CDR2 reads SVGIG (reference sequence).